A single sample is the source of the 30 T cell receptor beta chains below, sequenced in a study of molecular identifiers for immune sequencing clone quantification. TCRdb fed the PCR reads into MiXCR, producing one record per CDR3 protein. The sample shows around 470,000 distinct CDR3 sequences, over 20% of them seen only once. The specimen was naive CD8+ T cells from blood, with Jurkat cell RNA spiked in. Subset of the sample: FACS-sorted CD8+CD4-CCR7+CD45RA+ naive T cells. These receptors originate from a human donor in good health. Some libraries in this study had Jurkat cell RNA spiked in.

This clonotype was counted ten times or more. The V call is TRBV15, the J call TRBJ1-4, with 8 positions matching TRBD1. Trimming cost V 6 bases and J 7 bases; bases outside gene matches: 7. The CDR3 consists of 14 residues. Germline CDR1 is LNHNV and CDR2 is YYDKDF (reference sequence). CDR3 in amino acids: CATSSGTGSEKLFF. CDR3 DNA: TGTGCCACCAGTTCCGGGACAGGCAGTGAAAAACTGTTTTTT.

With regard to this clonotype: A read error may explain this, as a much larger clone is one base away. The chain recombines TRBV27 with TRBJ2-2; TRBD2 might be the D (5 bases). This CDR3 has 16 amino acids. The germline gives CDR1 MNHEY, CDR2 SMNVEV (reference sequence). In DNA form, the CDR3 reads TGTGCCAGCAGTTTGATCCAGGCTTCTAACACCGGGGAGCTGGTTTTT. This gives the protein CASSLIQASNTGELVF.

This clonotype was counted at least ten times. The chain links TRBV7-9 to TRBJ1-1; D not resolved. Germline V CDR1 and CDR2: SEHNR, FQNEAQ (reference sequence). CDR3 length: 13 residues. Trimming left V 1 base short and J 5 bases short, with 8 bases between. The CDR3 loop reads CASSLDPWTEAFF. CDR3 in DNA: TGTGCCAGCAGCTTAGACCCGTGGACTGAAGCTTTCTTT.

In its sample, this clonotype was seen many times. The chain has TRBV4-2 and TRBJ2-1, with 8 bases lining up with TRBD2. V dropped 0 bases and J dropped 4; count of bases not matched to a gene: 5. Germline V CDR1 and CDR2: LGHNA, YNFKEQ. This CDR3 has 16 residues. CDR3 residues: CASSQEVLAVYNEQFF. Here the CDR3 DNA reads TGTGCCAGCAGCCAAGAGGTACTAGCGGTATACAATGAGCAGTTCTTC.

With regard to this clonotype: A single base separates this from a much larger clone, so it may be a read error. The gene calls are TRBV4-2 and TRBJ2-4, with a possible D match to TRBD1 (6 bases). The CDR3 loop spans 12 amino acids. The V gene lost 1 base and the J gene lost 15 bases, with 13 bases spanning the gap. Per the germline V gene, CDR1 is LGHNA and CDR2 is YNFKEQ. CDR3 amino acids: CASSQAGTLVYF. CDR3 bases: TGTGCCAGCAGCCAAGCGGGGACATTGGTGTACTTC.

This clonotype was counted ten times or more. The V and J genes are TRBV4-3 and TRBJ2-5; TRBD2 agrees at 9 bases. Germline CDR1 reads LGHNA; CDR2 reads YSLEER. The V and J ends lost 7 bases and 2 bases, in that order; junction bases with no gene match: 11. The CDR3 loop spans 16 amino acids. CDR3 loop: CASTKSLAGGQETQYF. CDR3 sequence (DNA): TGCGCCAGCACTAAAAGTCTGGCGGGAGGGCAAGAGACCCAGTACTTC.

This clonotype was seen many times. J is TRBJ1-6 and V is TRBV21-1; the table's TRBD1 call for D was not verified on the DNA. TRBV21-1 is tagged as a pseudogene. This CDR3 is 11 amino acids long. The CDR3 DNA sequence: TGTGCCAGCGGGGGGTGTTCACCCCTCCACTTT. The encoded protein is CASGGCSPLHF.

Concerning this clonotype: A far larger clone is just one base off, so this is likely a read error. The chain has TRBV28 and TRBJ2-3; a possible D gene is TRBD1 (5 bases). Germline lookup yields CDR1 MDHEN and CDR2 SYDVKM. V shed 6 bases and J shed 8 bases, with 9 bases lying between them. There are 11 residues in the CDR3. CDR3 nucleotides: TGTGCCAGCAGCCTAGGGGCTACGCAGTATTTT. This gives the protein CASSLGATQYF.

This chain uses TRBV2 with TRBJ1-1; D gene unclear. Trimming pared 8 bases from V and 0 bases from J, leaving 10 bases between. Germline CDR1 SNHLY, CDR2 FYNNEI. The CDR3 runs 13 residues. This chain's CDR3 is CASLGGMNTEAFF. CDR3 nucleotides: TGTGCCAGCCTGGGAGGCATGAACACTGAAGCTTTCTTT.

The rearrangement joins TRBV4-3 to TRBJ2-1, with D maybe TRBD2 (5 bases). The CDR3 runs 17 residues. The germline V and J ends were trimmed by 0 bases and 4 bases, with 16 bases remaining between them. Germline V gene lookup returns CDR1 LGHNA and CDR2 YSLEER. The CDR3: CASSQDSWTGGYNEQFF. In DNA form, the CDR3 reads TGCGCCAGCAGCCAAGATAGCTGGACTGGCGGGTACAATGAGCAGTTCTTC.

The chain employs TRBV12-3 or TRBV12-4 and TRBJ2-7; a possible D gene is TRBD1 (5 bases). CDR3 size: 12 residues. V was clipped by 5 bases and J by 12 bases, with 17 bases between them. As DNA, the CDR3 is TGTGCCAGCAGTACGGACACCATATCGAGGTACTTC. Translation: CASSTDTISRYF.

The chain combines TRBV5-5 with TRBJ1-6, with 8 bases that match TRBD1. The CDR3 has 17 amino acids. Germline CDR1 reads SGHKS; CDR2 reads YYEKEE (reference sequence). The V segment lost 0 bases and the J segment 3 bases; nucleotides outside the gene matches: 5. CDR3 amino acids: CASSLVVTGVYNSPLHF. The CDR3, as DNA: TGTGCCAGCAGCTTGGTTGTGACAGGGGTCTATAATTCACCCCTCCACTTT. The whole variable domain, filled in from reference TRBV5-5 and TRBJ1-6, reads DAGVTQSPTHLIKTRGQQVTLRCSPISGHKSVSWYQQVLGQGPQFIFQYYEKEERGRGNFPDRFSARQFPNYSSELNVNALLLGDSALYLCASSLVVTGVYNSPLHFGNGTRLTVT.

This clonotype was detected ten times or more. The chain links TRBV3-1 to TRBJ2-4; D remains unclear. This CDR3 comprises 14 residues. Per the germline V gene, CDR1 is LGHDT and CDR2 is YNNKEL (reference sequence). V was trimmed by 4 bases and J by 0 bases, leaving 7 bases between them. In DNA form, the CDR3 reads TGTGCCAGCAGCCCGGCCCTAGCCAAAAACATTCAGTACTTC. Translation gives CASSPALAKNIQYF.

This clonotype occurred many times. The chain employs TRBV2 and TRBJ1-4; possible D gene TRBD1, 5 bases. CDR1 is SNHLY, CDR2 FYNNEI, per germline. With 5 bases removed from V and 0 bases from J, the gap between germline ends came to 16 bases. This CDR3 contains 17 residues. The CDR3 here is CASSPFPGTATNEKLFF. The CDR3, as DNA: TGTGCCAGCAGTCCCTTCCCAGGGACCGCAACTAATGAAAAACTGTTTTTT.

This clonotype was detected ten times or more. This rearrangement joins TRBV24-1 to TRBJ2-3; D may be TRBD1 (6 bases). Germline-derived CDR1 and CDR2 are KGHDR and SFDVKD. CDR3 length: 17 amino acids. Trimming pared 1 base from V and 2 bases from J, leaving 15 bases between. The CDR3 protein is CATSDFKDSQDTDTQYF. CDR3 DNA: TGTGCCACCAGTGATTTTAAGGACAGCCAGGACACAGATACGCAGTATTTT.

This clonotype was found many times. The V call is TRBV11-2, the J call TRBJ2-3; 8 bases are shared with TRBD2. J gave up 1 base and V 3 bases, and 6 bases lay outside the gene matches. Germline V gives CDR1 SGHAT, CDR2 FQNNGV. The CDR3 loop spans 16 amino acids. The CDR3 DNA reads TGTGCCAGCAGCTTCTGGAGCGGGGGAGGCACAGATACGCAGTATTTT. Amino acid sequence: CASSFWSGGGTDTQYF.

The chain uses TRBV6-2 or TRBV6-3 and TRBJ2-7; D is possibly TRBD1 (6 bases). The length of the CDR3 is 13 residues. The germline V gene encodes CDR1 MNHEY and CDR2 SVGEGT. Trimming cost V 2 bases and J 4 bases, with 9 bases left between them. CDR3 in amino acids: CASSYGTPYEQYF. The CDR3 DNA follows: TGTGCCAGCAGTTACGGGACACCATACGAGCAGTACTTC.

The rearrangement joins TRBV7-3 to TRBJ2-3; 11 bases are shared with TRBD2. This CDR3 is 19 amino acids long. Germline lookup yields CDR1 SGHTA and CDR2 FQGTGA. With V trimmed by 1 base and J by 4 bases, 13 bases remained unmatched. CDR3 nucleotide sequence: TGTGCCAGCAGCTTAAATCCCGTGACTAGCGGGATTATTGCAGATACGCAGTATTTT. Protein product: CASSLNPVTSGIIADTQYF.

This clonotype was counted a few times. V and J are TRBV7-8 and TRBJ1-5, with 7 bases identical to TRBD1. This CDR3 spans 16 amino acids. Germline values: CDR1 SGHVS, CDR2 FQNEAQ. V shed 3 bases, J shed 0 bases, and the junction held 5 bases outside the gene matches. The CDR3 sequence is CASSFGRGVSNQPQHF. DNA for the CDR3: TGTGCCAGCAGCTTCGGCAGGGGGGTTAGCAATCAGCCCCAGCATTTT.

This clonotype was seen a handful of times. The chain joins TRBV7-9 to TRBJ2-3, with 7 bases matching TRBD1. V lost 5 bases to trimming and J lost 2 bases; unmatched junction nucleotides: 10. CDR3 length: 16 amino acids. Germline V CDR1 and CDR2: SEHNR, FQNEAQ (reference sequence). The CDR3 DNA reads as TGTGCCAGCAGCCTGACGTGGGGGACAGACACAGATACGCAGTATTTT. Residues: CASSLTWGTDTDTQYF.

A note on this clonotype: A much larger clone lies a single base off, so this may be a read error. The gene calls are TRBV12-3 or TRBV12-4 and TRBJ2-1, with 8 bases lining up with TRBD2. CDR3 length equals 16 residues. The CDR3 reads CASSLLLYPAGDEQLF. CDR3 coding DNA: TGTGCCAGCAGTTTACTGCTATACCCAGCGGGGGATGAGCAGCTCTTC.

A few counts support this clonotype. The CDR3 region is CASSIGGWSENIQYF. The CDR3 DNA is TGTGCCAGTAGTATAGGGGGGTGGTCGGAAAACATTCAGTACTTC. V gene TRBV19 combines with J gene TRBJ2-4; D may be TRBD1 or TRBD2 (5 bases each). Trimming left V 1 base short and J 5 bases short, with 12 bases between. This CDR3 is built from 15 residues. The germline gives CDR1 LNHDA, CDR2 SQIVND (reference sequence). The whole variable domain, remainder taken from reference TRBV19 and TRBJ2-4, is DGGITQSPKYLFRKEGQNVTLSCEQNLNHDAMYWYRQDPGQGLRLIYYSQIVNDFQKGDIAEGYSVSREKKESFPLTVTSAQKNPTAFYLCASSIGGWSENIQYFGAGTRLSVL.

The chain uses TRBV11-2 and TRBJ2-7; D might be TRBD1 or TRBD2, each matching 5 bases. V shed 4 bases and J shed 0 bases, with 13 bases lying between them. This CDR3 contains 15 residues. Germline CDR1 is SGHAT and CDR2 is FQNNGV. This CDR3 reads CASSSSWGSSYEQYF. CDR3 sequence (DNA): TGTGCCAGCAGCTCTAGCTGGGGGAGCTCCTACGAGCAGTACTTC.

Points on this clonotype: One end of the junction varies from germline; a read error may be responsible. This chain joins TRBV28 and TRBJ2-7; no firm D call. CDR1 is MDHEN and CDR2 is SYDVKM in the germline V gene. This CDR3 contains 15 residues. In DNA form, the CDR3 reads TGTGCCAGCAATTTATCCATAAGGAGCTCCTACGAGCAGTACTTC. It encodes CASNLSIRSSYEQYF.

This clonotype has a count of ten or more. This sequence joins TRBV2 and TRBJ2-2, with TRBD1 identical over 8 bases. Germline trimming cut 5 bases from V and 2 bases from J; bases unmatched to any gene: 4. This CDR3 spans 15 amino acids. The germline V gene has CDR1 SNHLY and CDR2 FYNNEI. In DNA, the CDR3 is TGTGCCAGCAGTCCCGGGACAGGCAACACCGGGGAGCTGTTTTTT. This translates into CASSPGTGNTGELFF.

This clonotype appeared many times. This chain joins TRBV7-9 and TRBJ2-1, with 11 bases matching TRBD2. The CDR3 loop spans 15 amino acids. Trimming removed 5 bases from V and 10 bases from J; junction bases left unmatched: 10. Per the germline V gene, CDR1 is SEHNR and CDR2 is FQNEAQ (reference sequence). DNA of the CDR3: TGTGCCAGCAGCCGTCTAGCGGGAGGTGAGCCCGAGCAGTTCTTC. Amino acids: CASSRLAGGEPEQFF. The whole variable domain, filled in from reference TRBV7-9 and TRBJ2-1, reads DTGVSQNPRHKITKRGQNVTFRCDPISEHNRLYWYRQTLGQGPEFLTYFQNEAQLEKSRLLSDRFSAERPKGSFSTLEIQRTEQGDSAMYLCASSRLAGGEPEQFFGPGTRLTVL.

Regarding this clonotype: Being one base from a much bigger clone, this may be a read error. The chain has TRBV6-6 and TRBJ2-5, with unresolved D. The CDR3 consists of 12 residues. Germline V gene sequence: CDR1 MNHNY, CDR2 SVGAGI (reference sequence). CDR3 DNA sequence: TGTGCCGGCAGATCCAGGCAAGAGACCCAGTACTTC. It translates to CAGRSRQETQYF.

The chain recombines TRBV24-1 with TRBJ2-2; TRBD1 is a possible D gene (7 bases). Germline CDR1 KGHDR, CDR2 SFDVKD. V was shortened by 7 bases and J by 0 bases, with 17 bases between the two germline ends. This CDR3 region has 17 residues. The CDR3 is CATSRRGDFANTGELFF. CDR3 coding DNA: TGTGCCACCAGCCGCAGGGGGGACTTTGCGAACACCGGGGAGCTGTTTTTT.

There are many counts of this clonotype. This chain joins TRBV28 and TRBJ2-1; TRBD2 aligns across 7 bases. The CDR3 extends over 15 amino acids. Germline loops: CDR1 MDHEN, CDR2 SYDVKM. Trimming removed 3 bases from V and 8 bases from J; junction bases left unmatched: 10. The DNA for the CDR3 is TGTGCCAGCAGTTTCCGGGGACTAACACACTATGAGCAGTTCTTC. It specifies CASSFRGLTHYEQFF.

At least ten counts were recorded for this clonotype. The chain carries TRBV4-1 and TRBJ1-5; 7 nucleotides agree with TRBD1. The germline V gene has CDR1 MGHRA and CDR2 YSYEKL. The CDR3 consists of 13 residues. Germline trimming cut 4 bases from V and 6 bases from J; bases unmatched to any gene: 3. This CDR3 reads CASSLDRAQPQHF. CDR3 sequence (DNA): TGCGCCAGCAGCCTCGACAGGGCTCAGCCCCAGCATTTT.